A selection of T cell receptor beta chains follows, all from one sample in a study of CD8+CD57+ T cells in acquired aplastic anemia. TCRdb fed the reads into MiXCR, producing one record per CDR3 protein. The sample records about 220,000 distinct CDR3 sequences, roughly 35% being singletons. Input material: sorted CD4+, CD8+, or CD8+CD57+ T cells (not recorded which) from PBMCs. The receptors stem from a human donor in good health, serving as a control. The CDR3 runs from the conserved cysteine through the conserved F or W. A D gene is named only where the DNA matches it firmly. Some rows mark clone size as missing; the rest say once, few, many or name a class of expanded clone.

j_call,v_call,d_call,clone_size,cdr3_nt,cdr3_aa
TRBJ1-2,TRBV6-5,.,few,TGTGCCAGCATTACTTCCCCCCAAGCTAACTATGGCTACACCTTC,CASITSPQANYGYTF
TRBJ1-1,TRBV25-1,.,.,TGTGCCAGCAGAGGAACGGGGGTTCACACTGAAGCTTTCTTT,CASRGTGVHTEAFF
TRBJ2-7,TRBV5-1,TRBD1,few,TGCGCCAGCAGCCCCAGGACAGGGGATTACTCCTACGAGCAGTACTTC,CASSPRTGDYSYEQYF
TRBJ1-1,TRBV19,TRBD1,few,TGTGCCAGTAGTATTGGGACAGGGCCTGAAGCTTTCTTT,CASSIGTGPEAFF
TRBJ1-4,TRBV2,.,many,TGTGCCAGCACCGAGACAACTAATGAAAAACTGTTTTTT,CASTETTNEKLFF
TRBJ1-6,TRBV2,TRBD1,.,TGTGCCAGCACCGAAATTGGACAGGGAGATTCACCCCTCCACTTT,CASTEIGQGDSPLHF
TRBJ1-2,TRBV7-2,.,many,TGTGCCAGCAGCTTAGGCCCCAGCTACTATGGCTACACCTTC,CASSLGPSYYGYTF
TRBJ2-3,TRBV19,.,.,TGTGCCAGCCGACAGTTTACCACAGATACGCAGTATTTT,CASRQFTTDTQYF
TRBJ1-1,TRBV20-1,TRBD1,many,TGCAGTGCTTATACAGGGGGCTGGGGAGCTTTCTTT,CSAYTGGWGAFF
TRBJ2-7,TRBV6-1,.,.,TGTGCCAGTCACGGAGGGGTTTACGAGCAGTACTTC,CASHGGVYEQYF
TRBJ2-1,TRBV10-3,TRBD2,.,TGTGCCATCAGCGGCGTAGCGGGAGGGAATGAGCAGTTCTTC,CAISGVAGGNEQFF
TRBJ1-1,TRBV9,.,.,TGTGCCAGCAGCGTGGGAGGCACTGAAGCTTTCTTT,CASSVGGTEAFF
TRBJ1-2,TRBV2,.,.,TGTGCCAGCAAGGCTAGCTATGGCTACACCTTC,CASKASYGYTF
TRBJ2-2,TRBV7-3,.,many,TGTGCCAGCAGCTTATCTCAGGGGAACACCGGGGAGCTGTTTTTT,CASSLSQGNTGELFF
TRBJ2-7,TRBV6-6,.,many,TGTGCCAGCAGTTACGGACGGGGCCAGTCCTACGAGCAGTACTTC,CASSYGRGQSYEQYF
TRBJ1-6,TRBV7-2,.,many,TGTGCCAGCAGCTTAAGTATCGCCGGGCGCGGACCACCCCTCCACTTT,CASSLSIAGRGPPLHF
TRBJ2-7,TRBV5-1,TRBD2,many,TGCGCCAGCAGCTTGGGCGGAGCGGGGGATTCCTACGAGCAGTACTTC,CASSLGGAGDSYEQYF
TRBJ2-3,TRBV5-1,TRBD2,.,TGCGCCAGCAGCCGCCTTCTAGCGGGGGGGCCCACAGATACGCAGTACTTT,CASSRLLAGGPTDTQYF
TRBJ1-4,TRBV2,.,many,TGTGCCAGCAGTGAACGGGAAAAACTGTTTTTT,CASSEREKLFF
TRBJ1-1,TRBV2,.,medium-sized,TGTGCCAGCAGTGTCGACGGGACGGTGAACACTGAAGCTTTCTTT,CASSVDGTVNTEAFF
TRBJ2-5,TRBV2,.,many,TGTGCCAGCAGTCAGACCGATGCCGTGACCCAGTACTTC,CASSQTDAVTQYF
TRBJ2-7,TRBV5-1,TRBD1,many,TGCGCCAGCACCGGCCAGACAGGGTCACGATACGAGCAGTACTTC,CASTGQTGSRYEQYF
TRBJ1-3,TRBV19,.,few,TGTGCCAGTAGTTGGGGTCAGGGCGGAAACACCATATATTTT,CASSWGQGGNTIYF
TRBJ1-2,TRBV20-1,.,many,TGCAGTGCTAAGGGGGGGGTATCGTATAATACCTTC,CSAKGGVSYNTF
TRBJ1-6,TRBV2,TRBD1,.,TGTGCCAGCAGCGGACAGGGGGGCGGTCATTCACCCCTCCACTTT,CASSGQGGGHSPLHF
TRBJ2-1,TRBV20-1,.,many,TGCAGTGCTAGAGATACGATGCAAGTCAATGAGCAGTTCTTC,CSARDTMQVNEQFF
TRBJ1-2,TRBV6-1,TRBD1,many,TGTGCCAGCAGTGAGCAGACAGGGCCCTCCTATGGCTACACCTTC,CASSEQTGPSYGYTF
TRBJ2-1,TRBV19,.,many,TGTGCCAGTAGTATAGAGAGACAGGCTATTGAGCAGTTCTTC,CASSIERQAIEQFF
TRBJ2-7,TRBV13,.,many,TGTGCCAGCAGCTTAAACTACGAGCAGTACTTC,CASSLNYEQYF
TRBJ1-6,TRBV10-3,.,.,TGTGCCATCAGTGAGATAGGGTCCTATAATTCACCCCTCCACTTT,CAISEIGSYNSPLHF
TRBJ2-7,TRBV11-3,TRBD2,few,TGTGCCAGCAGCTTAGGGTGGGACTACGCGCAGTACTTC,CASSLGWDYAQYF
TRBJ1-2,TRBV7-8,TRBD1,many,TGTGCCAGCAGCTTAGTGGGGACAGGGGCAGTTGGCTACACCTTC,CASSLVGTGAVGYTF
TRBJ1-5,TRBV9,.,many,TGTGCCAGCAGCCTAGGGGAACAGATAAATCAGCCCCAGCATTTT,CASSLGEQINQPQHF